The clone carrying this TCR beta chain was counted only a few times. What it binds is not known. V lost 10 bases and J 3 bases, leaving 6 bases between the germline ends. The CDR3 covers 11 residues. Germline V gene sequence: CDR1 MNHNS, CDR2 SASEGT. Amplification of TCR beta CDR3 regions used RNA transcripts. An initial RT-PCR round employing HTBI primers preceded a second-round multiplex PCR. Using its own MiXCR run on the multiplex PCR reads, TCRdb lists one record per CDR3 protein. Among 300,000 to 400,000 distinct CDR3 sequences listed, about 18% were seen once. The data derive from a study of Graves' ophthalmopathy and Graves' hyperthyroidism. Regarding the study as a whole: Blood shared most expanded thyroid clonotypes above 0.001 frequency.

PBMCs came from 10 ml of fresh peripheral blood. The clonotype comes from an adult woman with stable Graves' hyperthyroidism. The V call is TRBV6-1, the J call TRBJ2-2; D is uncertain. Material: peripheral blood. The CDR3 sequence is CATQDTGELFF. The CDR3 bases are TGTGCCACTCAAGACACCGGGGAGCTGTTTTTT.